The rows below give T cell receptor beta chains drawn from one sample of a study of regulatory T cells in long-lasting Graves disease. TCRdb analysed the multiplex PCR reads with MiXCR anew, one entry per CDR3 protein. Of about 400,000 distinct CDR3 sequences detected, roughly 20% appear once; the ten largest clones hold less than 25%. Material: peripheral blood mononuclear cells (PBMCs), obtained when the disease was refractory, from a patient treated with antithyroid drugs. These receptors all stem from a female donor with Graves disease. CDR3s include the opening cysteine and the closing phenylalanine or tryptophan. Fields, in order: V gene, J gene, D gene, clone size, CDR3 DNA, CDR3 protein. D genes are given only for firm matches. A row's size may be missing; if present it is once, few, many or a size class.

>TRBV18|TRBJ1-1|TRBD1|many
TGTGCCAGCTCACCATTGGACCGACAGGGCACTGAAGCTTTCTTT
CASSPLDRQGTEAFF
>TRBV9|TRBJ2-1|TRBD1|NA
TGTGCCAGCAGCGCCGGGGACAGGGGACTCAATGAGCAGTTCTTC
CASSAGDRGLNEQFF
>TRBV7-2|TRBJ1-2|NA|many
TGTGCCAGCAGCTTAGACTCGGGACTGACTTATGGCTACACCTTC
CASSLDSGLTYGYTF
>TRBV7-8|TRBJ2-7|NA|once
TGTGCCTGGGGCAGTAGCTGCTACGAGCAGTACTTC
CAWGSSCYEQYF
>TRBV29-1|TRBJ1-5|NA|few
TGCAGCGCTACCACGTCTAGCAATCAGCCCCAGCATTTT
CSATTSSNQPQHF
>TRBV11-2|TRBJ2-7|NA|NA
TGTGCCAGCAGCTCCCATCGGGGACCTTCTCCCACCTACGAGCAGTACTTC
CASSSHRGPSPTYEQYF
>TRBV5-1|TRBJ1-4|NA|NA
TGCGCCAGCAGCTTGGCTTGGCAGCCAGATGAAGAACTGTTTTTT
CASSLAWQPDEELFF
>TRBV9|TRBJ1-3|TRBD1|NA
TGTGCCAGCAGCGTAGGAGGACAGGCTACTTCAGGAAACACCATATATTTT
CASSVGGQATSGNTIYF
>TRBV5-5|TRBJ1-1|NA|NA
TGTGCCAGCAGCTTGCAACGGCCGAACACTGAAGCTTTCTTT
CASSLQRPNTEAFF
>TRBV6-1|TRBJ1-6|NA|few
TGTGCCAGCAGTCCCGTTGAGGGGGACGTCGAAGACGGTCCACCCCTCCACTTT
CASSPVEGDVEDGPPLHF
>TRBV7-9|TRBJ1-4|NA|many
TGTGCCAGCAGCTTAGACGTTGATGAAAAACTGTTTTTT
CASSLDVDEKLFF
>TRBV6-1|TRBJ1-1|NA|many
TGTGCCAGCGCAGGGTGGATGAACACTGAAGCTTTCTTT
CASAGWMNTEAFF
>TRBV12-3/TRBV12-4|TRBJ1-1|NA|many
TGTGCCAGCAGTCCCCGGGGGTGGACTGAAGCTTTCTTT
CASSPRGWTEAFF
>TRBV20-1|TRBJ1-5|NA|few
TGCAGTGCTAGAGATCGTTTAGGGCCCGCGGGCAATCAGCCCCAGCATTTT
CSARDRLGPAGNQPQHF